Detailed here is one T cell receptor beta chain. Its target is not known. Per the germline V gene, CDR1 is SGHTA and CDR2 is FQGNSA. With V trimmed by 7 bases and J by 10 bases, 15 bases remained unmatched. This CDR3 is 16 amino acids long. Study-level results: Tumor Tregs overlapped most with tumor, then blood, naive CD4+ cells.

Semi-nested PCR with Nested Universal Primer A followed constant-region reverse priming of full-length variable regions. TCRdb re-analysed the 5' RACE reads in MiXCR, keeping a single row per CDR3 protein. The top ten hold 2.3% of the sample, which has 55,000 to 75,000 distinct CDR3 sequences, just under 30% seen once. CD25-based Treg depletion was applied to purified naive CD4+ T cells. The receptor was derived from a female donor with breast cancer. The source material was tumor-infiltrating naive CD4+ T cells sorted from the breast tumor. The subset: naive CD4+ T cells, CD4+CD45RA+CD25-. The gene calls are TRBV7-2 and TRBJ2-1, with 11 nucleotides matching TRBD1. CDR3 sequence (DNA): TGTGCCAGCACCCACTCTCCAGGACAGGGGGCACGCGAGCAGTTCTTC. The encoded protein is CASTHSPGQGAREQFF.